The 24 T cell receptor beta chains reported below all come from one sample, sequenced in a study of T cells after yellow fever vaccination. TCRdb re-called the 5' RACE reads with MiXCR, one entry per CDR3 protein. The data contain about 310,000 distinct CDR3 sequences, roughly 4% of them singletons. The sequenced sample was PBMCs, obtained on the day of the yellow fever booster vaccination. The source of these receptors is a man in his late teens or twenties who received the YFV17D yellow fever vaccine.

This clonotype showed up just a few times. The genes are TRBV29-1 and TRBJ1-1, with a weak D call TRBD1 (6 bases). Trimming left V 6 bases short and J 8 bases short, with 13 bases between. The length of the CDR3 is 11 residues. The germline V gene encodes CDR1 SQVTM and CDR2 ANQGSEA. The CDR3 sequence is CSVRWDNEAFF. CDR3 sequence (DNA): TGCAGCGTCCGTTGGGACAACGAAGCTTTCTTT.

In this sample, this clonotype turned up many times. The chain has TRBV20-1 and TRBJ2-3, with D maybe TRBD2 (6 bases). V lost 3 bases, J lost 1 base, and 11 bases lay in between. This CDR3 is 14 amino acids long. Germline V gene lookup returns CDR1 DFQATT and CDR2 SNEGSKA (reference sequence). In DNA form, the CDR3 reads TGCAGTGCTAGTTATAGCGGTCGCACAGATACGCAGTATTTT. It translates to CSASYSGRTDTQYF.

This clonotype was picked up many times. CDR3: CASSPGLLEGYTF. The CDR3 nucleotides read TGTGCCAGCAGCCCCGGTCTCTTAGAAGGCTACACCTTC. The V call is TRBV13, the J call TRBJ1-2; D is unclear. Per germline, CDR1 PRHDT and CDR2 FYEKMQ (reference sequence). The CDR3 is made up of 13 amino acids. Trimming shortened V by 5 bases and J by 8 bases, and 15 bases separated the two germline ends.

This clonotype was counted a few times. The chain employs TRBV30 and TRBJ1-1; 7 bases are a match to TRBD1. The CDR3 is 13 residues long. From germline, CDR1 is GTSNPN and CDR2 SVGIG (reference sequence). J was trimmed by 5 bases and V by 8 bases; bases with no gene match: 11. CDR3 nucleotides: TGTGCCCAGTCCGTACAGGGGTGGACTGAAGCTTTCTTT. Translation: CAQSVQGWTEAFF.

The sample holds many counts of this clonotype. This rearrangement joins TRBV11-2 to TRBJ2-1, with TRBD1 identical over 7 bases. Per germline, CDR1 SGHAT and CDR2 FQNNGV. Germline trimming cut 5 bases from V and 2 bases from J; bases unmatched to any gene: 9. There are 16 residues in the CDR3. The CDR3 DNA sequence: TGTGCCAGCAGCGTAACAGGGGAATACCCCTACAATGAGCAGTTCTTC. Translating it yields CASSVTGEYPYNEQFF. Drawing the rest from reference TRBV11-2 and TRBJ2-1, the complete variable domain is EAGVAQSPRYKIIEKRQSVAFWCNPISGHATLYWYQQILGQGPKLLIQFQNNGVVDDSQLPKDRFSAERLKGVDSTLKIQPAKLEDSAVYLCASSVTGEYPYNEQFFGPGTRLTVL.

The rearrangement joins TRBV6-5 to TRBJ1-4, with 9 bases that match TRBD1. The CDR3 has 15 residues. V was pared by 1 base and J by 8 bases, with 5 bases of the junction left unmatched. The V gene's germline CDR1 is MNHEY and CDR2 SVGAGI. For the CDR3, the DNA is TGTGCCAGCAGTTACTACAGGGGGCGTGGGGAAAAACTGTTTTTT. Translated: CASSYYRGRGEKLFF.

This clonotype was counted ten times or more. The chain combines TRBV7-2 with TRBJ2-7, with D maybe TRBD2 (6 bases). V shed 6 bases and J shed 3 bases, with 12 bases lying between them. Germline CDR1 is SGHTA and CDR2 is FQGNSA. The CDR3 consists of 13 residues. The CDR3 sequence: CASSRMRDYEQYV. CDR3 coding DNA: TGTGCCAGCAGTAGAATGCGGGACTACGAGCAGTACGTC.

The chain couples TRBV29-1 to TRBJ1-2, with no clear D. The CDR3 is 12 amino acids. V gave up 7 bases and J gave up 4 bases, with 13 bases separating them. CDR1 SQVTM and CDR2 ANQGSEA come from the germline V gene. The chain's CDR3 is CSAAEGVYGYTF. The CDR3 nucleotides are TGCAGCGCCGCCGAGGGCGTCTATGGCTACACCTTC.

In its sample, this clonotype was seen many times. The gene calls are TRBV24-1 and TRBJ2-1, with a weak D call TRBD2 (7 bases). This CDR3 contains 14 residues. The V end was cut by 6 bases, the J end by 7 bases, with 15 bases between. Germline loops: CDR1 KGHDR, CDR2 SFDVKD. The CDR3 region is CATSPRGARNEQFF. The CDR3 DNA reads as TGTGCCACCAGTCCCCGGGGGGCCCGGAATGAGCAGTTCTTC.

This clonotype showed up many times. The rearrangement uses TRBV5-4 and TRBJ2-3, with a tentative D call TRBD2 (6 bases). The CDR3 runs to 14 residues. Between the trimmed V and J ends, which lost 4 bases and 4 bases, there was a span of 13 bases. Germline assignment: CDR1 SGHNT and CDR2 YYREEE (reference sequence). The CDR3 coding sequence is TGTGCCAGCAGCGAAATCGCGGGGTCAGATACGCAGTATTTT. It specifies CASSEIAGSDTQYF.

This clonotype was seen ten or more times. The V and J genes are TRBV10-3 and TRBJ1-6; D is undetermined. The V gene lost 2 bases and the J gene lost 7 bases, with 15 bases spanning the gap. Germline V gene data show CDR1 as ENHRY and CDR2 as SYGVKD. This CDR3 spans 16 amino acids. Written as DNA, the CDR3 is TGTGCCATCAGTGAGGCCCCGGGCTCCTCCAATTCACCCCTCCACTTT. Encoded protein: CAISEAPGSSNSPLHF.

This clonotype was detected only a few times. The CDR3 nucleotides read TGCGCCAGCAGCCGTTGGGGGGGGCCGGCGAGCACAGATACGCAGTATTTT. Translated, it gives CASSRWGGPASTDTQYF. The gene calls are TRBV4-3 and TRBJ2-3, with D perhaps matching TRBD2 (7 bases). The CDR3 is 17 residues long. V was cut by 4 bases and J by 0 bases, with 17 bases left in between. The V gene's germline CDR1 is LGHNA and CDR2 YSLEER.

This clonotype was seen at least ten times. This sequence joins TRBV7-2 and TRBJ1-4; D gene unclear. V was cut by 4 bases and J by 5 bases, with 11 bases left in between. Germline CDR1 and CDR2: SGHTA and FQGNSA. There are 14 residues in the CDR3. This CDR3 is CASSSDSWNEKLFF. The CDR3 coding sequence is TGTGCCAGCAGCTCCGATTCTTGGAATGAAAAACTGTTTTTT.

This clonotype was counted a few times. The chain employs TRBV14 and TRBJ1-3, with D unclear. V was clipped by 2 bases and J by 4 bases, with 12 bases between them. The CDR3 spans 15 residues. The germline V gene encodes CDR1 SGHDN and CDR2 FVKESK. The CDR3: CASSQQPSWGNTIYF. CDR3 coding DNA: TGTGCCAGCAGCCAACAACCATCCTGGGGAAACACCATATATTTT.

This clonotype was detected many times. This rearrangement joins TRBV20-1 to TRBJ2-2; 10 bases match TRBD2. V dropped 6 bases and J dropped 7; count of bases not matched to a gene: 8. This CDR3 is built from 14 residues. Per the germline V gene, CDR1 is DFQATT and CDR2 is SNEGSKA (reference sequence). The CDR3 DNA is TGCAGTGCACCTAATCTAGCGGGGGACGGGGAGCTGTTTTTT. Protein product: CSAPNLAGDGELFF.

The table lists this clonotype with a few counts. V and J are TRBV5-1 and TRBJ2-1; D call uncertain. The germline CDR1 and CDR2 sequences are SGHRS and YFSETQ. CDR3 length: 13 amino acids. V lost 1 base and J lost 9, with 11 bases in between. The DNA of the CDR3 is TGCGCCAGCAGCTTGCTAGTCACCGGTGAGCAGTTCTTC. It encodes CASSLLVTGEQFF.

This clonotype has only a few counts. The rearrangement uses TRBV6-5 and TRBJ2-2, with TRBD1 matching over 8 bases. Germline V gene sequence: CDR1 MNHEY, CDR2 SVGAGI. The CDR3 has 15 residues. The J segment lost 4 bases and the V segment lost 5 bases, leaving 6 bases of the junction unmatched. This CDR3 reads CASSAGQVFTGELFF. The CDR3 nucleotides are TGTGCCAGCAGTGCGGGACAGGTGTTCACCGGGGAGCTGTTTTTT.

V usage is TRBV10-3 and J usage is TRBJ2-6; either TRBD1 or TRBD2 may fit D (5 bases each). The CDR3 runs to 16 residues. V was cut by 10 bases and J by 0 bases, with 16 bases left in between. The germline gives CDR1 ENHRY, CDR2 SYGVKD. The CDR3 loop reads CATRDLHHSGANVLTF. The CDR3 DNA reads TGTGCCACCCGGGACCTCCACCACTCTGGGGCCAACGTCCTGACTTTC.

This clonotype was recorded at least ten times. This CDR3 is CASSSNPGGDYGYTF. As DNA, the CDR3 is TGTGCCAGCAGCTCAAACCCGGGGGGGGACTATGGCTACACCTTC. This chain links TRBV7-2 with TRBJ1-2, with D possibly TRBD1 on 5 matching bases. CDR1 is SGHTA, CDR2 FQGNSA, per germline. CDR3 length equals 15 residues. The V end lost 4 bases, the J end lost 3 bases, and 15 bases lay between the germline ends.

This clonotype was counted at least ten times. V is TRBV6-6 and J is TRBJ1-5, with D tentatively TRBD1 (5 bases). Germline V CDR1 and CDR2: MNHNY, SVGAGI (reference sequence). The CDR3 consists of 14 residues. V was trimmed by 5 bases and J by 1 base, leaving 9 bases between them. CDR3 sequence (DNA): TGTGCCAGCAGTGAGGGGCCCAGCAATCAGCCCCAGCATTTT. It encodes CASSEGPSNQPQHF.

This clonotype was seen many times. The chain combines TRBV7-9 with TRBJ1-1, with 9 positions matching TRBD1. Germline CDR1 and CDR2: SEHNR and FQNEAQ (reference sequence). With 0 bases clipped from V and 8 bases from J, the junction kept 13 bases outside the gene matches. The CDR3 sequence is 17 residues long. The CDR3 protein is CASSLAVGTGSGSEAFF. In DNA, the CDR3 is TGTGCCAGCAGCTTAGCGGTCGGGACAGGGTCAGGTTCAGAAGCTTTCTTT.

This clonotype was counted many times. CDR3 DNA: TGTGCCAGCAGCTCGGACCTGGCCGGGGAGCTGTTTTTT. This translates into CASSSDLAGELFF. The chain uses TRBV7-2 and TRBJ2-2; D is uncertain. The ends were cut back, 4 bases at V and 6 bases at J, with 9 bases in the middle. This CDR3 is 13 amino acids long. Per germline, CDR1 SGHTA and CDR2 FQGNSA.

This clonotype was counted only a few times. The chain combines TRBV3-1 with TRBJ2-5, with 7 bases identical to TRBD2. This CDR3 is 14 amino acids long. V was pared by 4 bases and J by 4 bases, with 6 bases of the junction left unmatched. Per the germline V gene, CDR1 is LGHDT and CDR2 is YNNKEL (reference sequence). The CDR3 is CASSPTSNTETQYF. Written as DNA, the CDR3 is TGTGCCAGCAGCCCGACTAGCAATACAGAGACCCAGTACTTC.

Ten or more counts support this clonotype. This sequence joins TRBV18 and TRBJ2-2, with D possibly being TRBD2 (5 bases). CDR3 length equals 16 residues. The V end was cut by 2 bases, the J end by 0 bases, with 10 bases between. Germline V gene sequence: CDR1 KGHSH, CDR2 LQKENI. The CDR3 loop reads CASSPAGPPNTGELFF. In nucleotides, the CDR3 is TGTGCCAGCTCACCAGCGGGCCCGCCGAACACCGGGGAGCTGTTTTTT.